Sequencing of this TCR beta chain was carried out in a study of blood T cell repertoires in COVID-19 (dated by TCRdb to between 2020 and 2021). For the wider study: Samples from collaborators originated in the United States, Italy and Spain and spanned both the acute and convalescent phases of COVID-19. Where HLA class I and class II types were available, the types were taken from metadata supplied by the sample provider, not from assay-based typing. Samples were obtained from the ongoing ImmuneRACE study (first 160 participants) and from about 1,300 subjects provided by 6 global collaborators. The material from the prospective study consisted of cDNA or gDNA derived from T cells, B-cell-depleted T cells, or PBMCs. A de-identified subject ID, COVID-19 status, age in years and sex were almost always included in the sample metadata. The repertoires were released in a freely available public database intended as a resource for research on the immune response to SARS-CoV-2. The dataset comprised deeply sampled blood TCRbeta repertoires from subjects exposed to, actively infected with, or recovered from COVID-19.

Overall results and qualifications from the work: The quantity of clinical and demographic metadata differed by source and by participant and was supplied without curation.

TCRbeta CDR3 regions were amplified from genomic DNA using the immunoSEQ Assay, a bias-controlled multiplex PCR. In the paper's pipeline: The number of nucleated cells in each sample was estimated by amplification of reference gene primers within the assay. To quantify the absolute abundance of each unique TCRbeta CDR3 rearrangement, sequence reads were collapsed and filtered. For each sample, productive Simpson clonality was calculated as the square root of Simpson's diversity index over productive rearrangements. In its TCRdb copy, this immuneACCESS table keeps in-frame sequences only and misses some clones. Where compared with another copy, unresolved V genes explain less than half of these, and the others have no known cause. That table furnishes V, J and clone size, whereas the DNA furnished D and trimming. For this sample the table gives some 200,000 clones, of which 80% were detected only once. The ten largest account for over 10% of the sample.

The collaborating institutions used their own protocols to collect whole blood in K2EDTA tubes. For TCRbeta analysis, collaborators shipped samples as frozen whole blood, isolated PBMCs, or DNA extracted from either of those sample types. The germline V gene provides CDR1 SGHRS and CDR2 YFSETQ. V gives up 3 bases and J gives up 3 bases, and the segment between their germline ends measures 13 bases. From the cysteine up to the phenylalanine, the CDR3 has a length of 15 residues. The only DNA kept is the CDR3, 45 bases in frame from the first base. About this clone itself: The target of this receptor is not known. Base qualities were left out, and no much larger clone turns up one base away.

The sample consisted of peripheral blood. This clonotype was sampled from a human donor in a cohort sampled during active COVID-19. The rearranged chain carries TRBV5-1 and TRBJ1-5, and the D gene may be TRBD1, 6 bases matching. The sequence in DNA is TGCGCCAGCAGCTCGGACAGTTCCAACAATCAGCCCCAGCATTTT. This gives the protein CASSSDSSNNQPQHF. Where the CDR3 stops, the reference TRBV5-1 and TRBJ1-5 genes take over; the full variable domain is KAGVTQTPRYLIKTRGQQVTLSCSPISGHRSVSWYQQTPGQGLQFLFEYFSETQRNKGNFPGRFSGRQFSNSRSEMNVSTLELGDSALYLCASSSDSSNNQPQHFGDGTRLSIL.